These T cell receptor beta chains were read from a single sample in a study of blood T cell repertoires in COVID-19. Data came from immunoSEQ multiplex PCR; TCRdb stores just in-frame clones and leaves some out. Of about 58,000 clones in the sample, roughly nine tenths were seen once. The specimen was peripheral blood. These receptors were taken from a woman in her seventies with active COVID-19. Each CDR3 is given with its conserved first and last residue. D genes are given only for firm matches.

>TRBJ2-7|NA|TRBV20-1
CSASFPRTYEQYF
>TRBJ2-7|TRBD1|TRBV3-1/TRBV3-2
CASSRTGVEQYF
>TRBJ2-2|TRBD2|TRBV5-6
CASSLERETGELFF
>TRBJ2-7|TRBD2|TRBV9
CASSPGAGGISYEQYF
>TRBJ2-7|TRBD2|TRBV10-3
CAISRTLAGEVPYEQYF
>TRBJ1-5|NA|TRBV19
CASSISGARDQPQHF
>TRBJ1-3|NA|TRBV11-3
CASSRGGDGTIYF
>TRBJ2-7|NA|TRBV7-8
CASSSAGQSSYEQYF
>TRBJ1-1|NA|TRBV28
CASSLGPDRLNTEAFF
>TRBJ2-1|TRBD2|TRBV6-5
CASSLLAGGNNEQFF
>TRBJ1-5|NA|TRBV7-8
CASSPSPQPQHF
>TRBJ1-2|TRBD1|TRBV2
CASRIIQGKNGYTF
>TRBJ2-2|TRBD1|TRBV5-1
CASSSNPTGDSGELFF
>TRBJ2-5|TRBD1|TRBV19
CASSIDTGGVSETQYF
>TRBJ2-3|NA|TRBV21-1
CASSIEASGRGDTQYF
>TRBJ2-7|NA|TRBV7-3
CASSLDPSTGQYF
>TRBJ2-1|TRBD2|TRBV19
CASRPLAGGSYNEQFF
>TRBJ2-2|NA|TRBV28
CAGGGHTNTGELFF
>TRBJ2-1|NA|TRBV6-1
CASCEARKGKDEQFF
>TRBJ2-1|TRBD2|TRBV10-1
CASSGRGLADNEQFF
>TRBJ2-2|NA|TRBV24-1
CATSGRGTWELFF
>TRBJ1-6|TRBD1|TRBV27
CASTRDRDSYNSPLHF
>TRBJ2-7|NA|TRBV5-1
CASSLRTNAYEQYF
>TRBJ2-5|NA|TRBV21-1
CASTKGLAVDGVQETQYF
>TRBJ2-7|TRBD1|TRBV18
CASSPPGDRSYEQYF
>TRBJ1-1|NA|TRBV12-3/TRBV12-4
CASSFSNTEAFF
>TRBJ2-7|TRBD2|TRBV5-1
CASSLAGGNYEQYF
>TRBJ2-7|TRBD1|TRBV7-2
CASSLPPGQGLYEQYF
>TRBJ2-7|TRBD1|TRBV10-3
CAISAGQGAYEQYF
>TRBJ2-5|TRBD1|TRBV30
CASTPHGQGRETQYF
>TRBJ2-3|NA|TRBV7-3
CASSLTRGDTQYF
>TRBJ2-1|NA|TRBV5-1
CASKKGIRLVSYNEQFF
>TRBJ1-1|NA|TRBV15
CATSRGGDTEAFF
>TRBJ2-1|TRBD2|TRBV19
CASSLLAGNSYNEQFF
>TRBJ1-2|TRBD1|TRBV5-4
CASSLDQGGNYGYTF
>TRBJ1-1|NA|TRBV18
CASSPLSGQPNTEAFF
>TRBJ2-7|NA|TRBV2
CASKREQSSYEQYF
>TRBJ2-1|TRBD2|TRBV13
CASSPQLAGDNEQFF
>TRBJ2-7|TRBD1|TRBV3-1/TRBV3-2
CASRGGQGLSEQYF
>TRBJ2-5|NA|TRBV18
CASSPSGQETQYF
>TRBJ1-3|NA|TRBV9
CASSLRQFSGNTIYF
>TRBJ1-1|TRBD1|TRBV19
CASSLQGGDSKCFF